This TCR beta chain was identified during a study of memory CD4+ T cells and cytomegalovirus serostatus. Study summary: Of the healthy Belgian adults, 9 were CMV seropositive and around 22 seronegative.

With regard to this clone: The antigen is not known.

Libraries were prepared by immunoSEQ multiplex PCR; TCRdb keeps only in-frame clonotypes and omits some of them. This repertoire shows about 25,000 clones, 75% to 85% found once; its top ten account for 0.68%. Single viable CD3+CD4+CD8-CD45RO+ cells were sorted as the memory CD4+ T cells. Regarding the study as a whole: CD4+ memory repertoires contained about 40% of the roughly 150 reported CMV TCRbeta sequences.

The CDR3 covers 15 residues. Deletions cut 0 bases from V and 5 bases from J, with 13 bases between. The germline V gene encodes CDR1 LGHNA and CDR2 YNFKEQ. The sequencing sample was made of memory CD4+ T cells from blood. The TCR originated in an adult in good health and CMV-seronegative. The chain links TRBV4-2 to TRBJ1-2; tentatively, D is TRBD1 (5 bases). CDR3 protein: CASSQDRSGTYGYTF. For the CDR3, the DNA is TGTGCCAGCAGCCAAGATAGATCAGGGACTTATGGCTACACCTTC.